Listed here is a single TCR beta chain. Profiled with immunoSEQ multiplex PCR; TCRdb holds only in-frame clones, not every one. The sample lists tens of thousands of clones, roughly nine tenths occurring once. These data belong to a study of control samples from healthy donors and cancer patients. Deletions cut 2 bases from V and 9 bases from J, with 11 bases between. The CDR3 loop spans 13 amino acids. Germline loops: CDR1 MNHNS, CDR2 SASEGT. Material: PBMCs. The sequence was obtained from a man aged 60 to 69 with head and neck cancer. The chain links TRBV6-1 to TRBJ1-5; D call uncertain. The CDR3 loop is CASSESRNGPQHF. Here the CDR3 DNA reads TGTGCCAGCAGTGAATCGCGGAACGGGCCCCAGCATTTT.